This TCR beta chain is from a study of blood T cell repertoires in COVID-19. For the study at large: Samples of COVID-19 (acute and convalescent) were obtained from the United States, Italy and Spain. Sample material is recorded as cDNA or gDNA derived from T cells, B-cell-depleted T cells, or PBMCs.

Original processing notes: By means of reference gene primer amplification, nucleated cell counts were estimated. Sequenced by immunoSEQ multiplex PCR; TCRdb stores in-frame clones only, minus some. Clonal size and the V and J genes are those of that table, whereas D and trimming came from the DNA. The data hold roughly 69,000 clones, with around 87% observed a single time. CDR3 length: 15 residues. Germline V gene sequence: CDR1 SEHNR, CDR2 FQNEAQ (reference sequence). The junction had 8 bases not matched to a gene; V was cut back by 2 bases and J by 5 bases. In its sample, this clone was seen once. The gene calls are TRBV7-9 and TRBJ2-7; 8 bases map to TRBD2. This clonotype was obtained from a middle-aged man with acute or convalescent COVID-19. What was sequenced was peripheral blood. The CDR3 DNA reads as TGTGCCAGCAGCTTATCCGCGGGAGGTCCCCACGAGCAGTACTTC. Its protein is CASSLSAGGPHEQYF.